A single sample gave rise to the 3 T cell receptor beta chains below, sequenced in a study of CXCR3-negative and CXCR3-positive naive CD8 T cells. 5' RACE with UMI labels generated the TRB cDNA libraries. TCRdb re-called the 5' RACE reads and shows each CDR3 protein once, DNA omitted. The repertoire table contains some 130,000 distinct CDR3 sequences. Sequences were obtained from naive CXCR3- CD8+ T cells from blood. Regarding subset: CD45RO-CCR7+CD27+CD95- naive CD8+ T cells lacking CXCR3 (TNR3-). Source of these receptors: a human donor in good health. Some clones in this sample may be carry-over from other donors' samples.

This chain links TRBV27 with TRBJ1-2; TCRdb outputs TRBD1, but without DNA this stays unchecked. CDR1 is MNHEY, CDR2 SMNVEV, per germline (reference sequence). The CDR3 is made up of 15 amino acids. The CDR3 spells CASSPTGTANYGYTF.

The J gene is TRBJ1-1, the V gene TRBV2; the TRBD1 assignment by TCRdb is unverifiable without DNA. Germline V lookup: CDR1 SNHLY, CDR2 FYNNEI. The CDR3 has 18 residues. CDR3 sequence: CASSELIQGFGLNTEAFF. The full variable domain, with the rest looked up from reference TRBV2 and TRBJ1-1, is EPEVTQTPSHQVTQMGQEVILRCVPISNHLYFYWYRQILGQKVEFLVSFYNNEISEKSEIFDDQFSVERPDGSNFTLKIRSTKLEDSAMYFCASSELIQGFGLNTEAFFGQGTRLTVV.

This rearrangement joins TRBV28 to TRBJ2-1; the D call of TRBD2 rests on TCRdb alone, since no DNA is present to check it. The CDR3 runs to 11 residues. The germline gives CDR1 MDHEN, CDR2 SYDVKM. CDR3 region: CATDEGNEQFF.